Given below is one T cell receptor beta chain in context. Its cognate antigen is unknown. Trimming shortened V by 4 bases and J by 4 bases, and 7 bases separated the two germline ends. The CDR3 extends over 11 amino acids. CDR1 SQVTM and CDR2 ANQGSEA come from the germline V gene. The entry originates in a study of T cell responses to AZD1222 COVID-19 vaccine. About the study: Recipients boosted at about 4 weeks or about 12 weeks are pooled.

Overall study results and limits: Possibly, clonal diversity was underestimated; donors were largely white British and included more females. Dominant CD4 TCR responses targeted spike regions 160-218 and 743-854.

The method was immunoSEQ multiplex PCR; TCRdb's version includes in-frame clones alone and lacks a portion of them. The sample shows 98,000 or so clones, 93% of them seen only once. The sequences come from peripheral blood, collected on day 0 of AZD1222 vaccination. The chain joins TRBV29-1 to TRBJ1-2; no clear D gene. This receptor was taken from an adult in good health. This chain's CDR3 is CSVVSSYGYTF. CDR3 bases: TGCAGCGTTGTAAGTAGCTATGGCTACACCTTC.